This T cell receptor (beta chain) came from a study of T cells in Graves' hyperthyroidism and ophthalmopathy. Turning to the study itself: The authors collected peripheral blood at initial diagnosis, before any treatment. Overall study results and limits: Among clonotypes expanded in thyroid above 0.001, most were also found in blood.

In the ophthalmopathy cohort, Clinical Activity Score was at least 3, NOSPECS grade at least 4, and duration under 3 months. 9 to 10 ml fresh peripheral blood yielded the PBMCs. Between the trimmed V and J ends, which lost 6 bases and 7 bases, there was a span of 10 bases. This CDR3 spans 13 amino acids. Germline-derived CDR1 and CDR2 are MGHDK and SYGVNS. Worth noting for this clonotype: No antigen is known for it.

What was amplified from RNA transcripts were TCR beta CDR3 regions. The HTBI primer set was used in a first-round RT-PCR of the TCR CDR3. MiXCR, run by TCRdb on the multiplex PCR reads, gives a single entry per CDR3 protein. The sample yields 360,000 or so distinct CDR3 sequences, roughly 15% seen once. The sample consisted of blood. The source of this sequence is a woman aged 60-70 years with Graves' ophthalmopathy. The J gene is TRBJ1-6, the V gene TRBV25-1; D remains ambiguous. The CDR3, as DNA: TGTGCCAGCAGGGGAAGGGAAAATTCACCCCTCCACTTT. Translation: CASRGRENSPLHF.